Listed below are T cell receptor beta chains from one sample, sequenced in a study of Graves' ophthalmopathy and Graves' hyperthyroidism. One entry per CDR3 protein results from TCRdb running MiXCR on the multiplex PCR reads. The sample consists of 340,000 or so distinct CDR3 sequences, 17% of them appearing once. Sequencing was done on a sample of peripheral blood. The source is an adult man with Graves' ophthalmopathy. Each CDR3 is given with its conserved first and last residue. Fields, in order: J gene, V gene, D gene, clone size, CDR3 DNA, CDR3 protein. The D gene is left open where the match is weak. Rows give clone size only sometimes, using once, few, many, or a class for an expanded clone.

TRBJ1-2	TRBV18	NA	many	TGTGCCAGCTCACCGCGGAGGGGTGACTATGGCTACACCTTC	CASSPRRGDYGYTF
TRBJ1-3	TRBV6-1	NA	many	TGTGCCAGTAGTGGGGGCTCTGGAAACACCATATATTTT	CASSGGSGNTIYF
TRBJ2-7	TRBV7-2	NA	many	TGTGCCAGCAGCTTAGCGAGGATGGAGCAGTACTTC	CASSLARMEQYF
TRBJ2-5	TRBV4-1	TRBD1	many	TGCGCCAGCAGCCAAGAAGACAGGGGGCTGGAGACCCAGTACTTC	CASSQEDRGLETQYF
TRBJ2-7	TRBV6-5	TRBD1	many	TGTGCCAGCAGCCGAGGACAGGGAACCTCCTACGAGCAGTACTTC	CASSRGQGTSYEQYF
TRBJ1-2	TRBV7-8	NA	many	TGTGCCAGCAGCCGCGCTGGGACTGTCATATACCCCAACTATGGCTACACCTTC	CASSRAGTVIYPNYGYTF
TRBJ1-5	TRBV30	NA	many	TGTGCCTGGAGGGGGGCAGGGGTGGCCGCCCAGCATTTT	CAWRGAGVAAQHF
TRBJ2-7	TRBV5-1	TRBD1	many	TGCGCCAGCAGATTTACACAGGGGGTAAACTACGAGCAGTACTTC	CASRFTQGVNYEQYF
TRBJ2-3	TRBV11-2	NA	NA	TGTGCCAGCAGCGCCCGACAGGGAGGGAGCACAGATACGCAGTATTTT	CASSARQGGSTDTQYF
TRBJ2-3	TRBV11-2	NA	many	TGTGCCAGCAGCCGGACAGGGAGGGAGACAGATACGCAGTATTTT	CASSRTGRETDTQYF
TRBJ1-2	TRBV12-3/TRBV12-4	NA	many	TGTGCCAGCAGTTTCGGGGGGCGACTAAACTATGGCTACACCTTC	CASSFGGRLNYGYTF
TRBJ1-1	TRBV12-3/TRBV12-4	TRBD1	many	TGTGCCAGCAGTTTACGGACAGGGGGCGTCTCATGGCTCACTGAAGCTTTCTTT	CASSLRTGGVSWLTEAFF
TRBJ2-2	TRBV7-8	NA	many	TGTGCCAGCAGCTTATCTCGTGGGTGGTCTACCACCGGGGAGCTGTTTTTT	CASSLSRGWSTTGELFF
TRBJ1-1	TRBV6-5	TRBD1	many	TGTGCCAGCAGTTACTCAGGGGGCTTGGGCACTGAAGCTTTCTTT	CASSYSGGLGTEAFF
TRBJ2-1	TRBV11-2	TRBD2	few	TGTGCCAGCAGCCGAACCGGGAGGCCTTACGAGGCCTACGAGCAGTTCTTC	CASSRTGRPYEAYEQFF
TRBJ2-5	TRBV30	NA	many	TGTGCCTGGAGCCTCTCCCCCGAGACCCAGTACTTC	CAWSLSPETQYF
TRBJ1-5	TRBV6-2/TRBV6-3	NA	many	TGTGCCAGCAGTTCCTATTCGACAGGACCCGGCGGCAATCAGCCCCAGCATTTT	CASSSYSTGPGGNQPQHF
TRBJ1-2	TRBV11-2	NA	NA	TGTGCCAGCAGCTTACGCGGGGCGGGGGGACGTGGCTACACCTTC	CASSLRGAGGRGYTF
TRBJ2-7	TRBV20-1	NA	many	TGCAGTGCTAGTGGCCTGGACCTCGATTCGGAGTACTTC	CSASGLDLDSEYF
TRBJ2-7	TRBV5-1	TRBD1	many	TGCGCCAGCAGCACCACCGGGACAGTAACCTACGAGCAGTACTTC	CASSTTGTVTYEQYF
TRBJ1-2	TRBV7-3	NA	many	TGTGCCAGCAGCCCACCCGGGGTAGGGAGGGATGGCTACACCTTC	CASSPPGVGRDGYTF
TRBJ1-1	TRBV6-1	TRBD1	many	TGTGCCAGCAGTCTAACAGGGGGCCGATACGCTTTCTTT	CASSLTGGRYAFF
TRBJ1-2	TRBV20-1	NA	many	TGCAGTGCTAGAGTTCATCCAGGCGACTATGGCTACACCTTC	CSARVHPGDYGYTF
TRBJ1-1	TRBV30	TRBD1	many	TGTGCCTGGAAGTTCCCGACAGGGCCTGAAGCTTTCTTT	CAWKFPTGPEAFF
TRBJ1-6	TRBV30	NA	many	TGTGCCTGGAGTGTACGTCTTGGGATCGGTTCACCCCTCCACTTT	CAWSVRLGIGSPLHF
TRBJ2-7	TRBV2	TRBD2	many	TGTGCCAGCAGTGATCGCGGGAGGGGTTACGAGCAGTACTTC	CASSDRGRGYEQYF
TRBJ2-6	TRBV18	NA	many	TGTGCCAGCTCACCACCAAGAACTGGGGCCAACGTCCTGACTTTC	CASSPPRTGANVLTF
TRBJ1-1	TRBV6-2/TRBV6-3	NA	many	TGTGCCAGCAGTTGCCCCCCGGGACAAGAAAACACTGAAGCTTTCTTT	CASSCPPGQENTEAFF
TRBJ2-7	TRBV6-1	NA	many	TGTGCCAGCAGTCAACGGGACGGTGTCTACGAGCAGTACTTC	CASSQRDGVYEQYF
TRBJ2-7	TRBV20-1	NA	many	TGCAGTGCTAGAGTGGGGTTCTCTGGCGAGCAGTACTTC	CSARVGFSGEQYF
TRBJ2-3	TRBV30	NA	NA	TGTGCCTGGAGTCAGGGGAAGGACACAGATACGCAGTATTTT	CAWSQGKDTDTQYF
TRBJ2-5	TRBV24-1	TRBD1	many	TGTGCCACCAGTGATGGGACAGGATGGGGAGAGACCCAGTACTTC	CATSDGTGWGETQYF
TRBJ1-1	TRBV3-1	NA	NA	TGTGCCAGCAGCCAAGATAAGGGTAGGGGGGCTTTCTTT	CASSQDKGRGAFF
TRBJ1-1	TRBV12-3/TRBV12-4	TRBD1	NA	TGTGCCAGCAGTCACAGGGGTGGGGGGTACATGAACACTGAAGCTTTCTTT	CASSHRGGGYMNTEAFF
TRBJ1-5	TRBV30	NA	many	TGTGCCTGGAGCGTCTCAGGGTCCCGGCAGCCCCAGCATTTT	CAWSVSGSRQPQHF